The clone carrying this TCR beta chain has more than one count but fewer than ten. Its cognate antigen is unknown. The trim removed 0 bases at V and 3 bases at J, leaving 1 base unmatched. The CDR3 loop spans 14 amino acids. In germline, CDR1 is SGDLS, CDR2 YYNGEE. The record originates from a study of cytomegalovirus exposure and HLA in healthy donors. Broader study findings: Later work showed greater clonal expansion in HLA-associated TCR beta chains than in equally common others. It was about 150 TCR beta chains that were listed as cytomegalovirus-associated.

PCR used 60 Vbeta primers and 13 Jbeta primers. This table comes from immunoSEQ multiplex PCR, and its TCRdb copy is limited to in-frame clones, with some not included. The sample has approximately 170,000 clones; over 65% are singletons. This sequence joins TRBV9 and TRBJ2-7; the match to TRBD1 covers 9 bases. This sequence originates from a female donor in good health and CMV-seronegative. The sequenced material came from PBMCs. CDR3 region: CASSVEGQGYEQYF. Written as DNA, the CDR3 is TGTGCCAGCAGCGTAGAGGGACAGGGCTACGAGCAGTACTTC. The whole variable domain, filled in from reference TRBV9 and TRBJ2-7, reads DSGVTQTPKHLITATGQRVTLRCSPRSGDLSVYWYQQSLDQGLQFLIQYYNGEERAKGNILERFSAQQFPDLHSELNLSSLELGDSALYFCASSVEGQGYEQYFGPGTRLTVT.